This entry lists 21 T cell receptor beta chains sequenced from one sample in a study of OX40 agonist ivuxolimab in advanced cancers. Here immunoSEQ multiplex PCR was the method, and the copy in TCRdb shows in-frame clones only, minus some. Of about 8,900 clones listed, about 74% were seen once; the top ten hold 27%. The sample was CD4+ or CD8+ T cells sorted from blood, taken in a trial of the OX40 agonist ivuxolimab. All receptors come from an adult with an advanced solid tumor such as melanoma, head and neck, liver or kidney cancer.

The V and J genes are TRBV5-8 and TRBJ2-7, with 7 bases aligning to TRBD2. The germline CDR1 and CDR2 sequences are SGHTS and YDEGEE. CDR3 length equals 16 residues. The V segment lost 1 base and the J segment 1 base; nucleotides outside the gene matches: 8. The CDR3 protein is CASSLPSGHDSYEQYF. The CDR3 DNA follows: TGTGCCAGCAGCTTGCCTAGCGGCCACGATTCCTACGAGCAGTACTTC.

Within the sample, this clone is medium-sized. The chain combines TRBV5-8 with TRBJ2-1, with D uncertain. Germline V gene sequence: CDR1 SGHTS, CDR2 YDEGEE. CDR3 length: 13 amino acids. Trimming stripped 4 bases from V and 3 bases from J, with 8 bases between. Here the CDR3 reads CASSLLNYNEQFF. The CDR3 DNA is TGTGCCAGCAGCCTGTTAAACTACAATGAGCAGTTCTTC.

The genes are TRBV4-1 and TRBJ2-3; D remains unclear. The germline V gene encodes CDR1 MGHRA and CDR2 YSYEKL. The V end lost 0 bases, the J end lost 3 bases, and 4 bases lay between the germline ends. CDR3 length equals 13 residues. CDR3 sequence reads: CASSQDLTDTQYF. CDR3 coding DNA: TGCGCCAGCAGCCAAGATCTGACAGATACGCAGTATTTT.

The V gene is TRBV5-6, the J gene TRBJ1-4, with 7 nucleotides matching TRBD1. Trimming at V came to 6 bases and at J to 7 bases, leaving 12 bases not matched to a gene. CDR1 is SGHDT, CDR2 YYEEEE, per germline. This CDR3 is built from 15 residues. In nucleotides, the CDR3 is TGTGCCAGCACTCCCGCACGGACAGGAGGTGAAAAACTGTTTTTT. Translating gives CASTPARTGGEKLFF.

This chain joins TRBV5-4 and TRBJ2-5; D unresolved. Trimming removed 3 bases from V and 4 bases from J, with 13 bases in between. The CDR3 spans 14 residues. The germline gives CDR1 SGHNT, CDR2 YYREEE (reference sequence). CDR3 loop: CASSWGETRETQYF. Written as DNA, the CDR3 is TGTGCCAGCAGCTGGGGTGAGACCCGAGAGACCCAGTACTTC.

A note on this clone: Other DNA sequences in the same sample also yield this CDR3. J is TRBJ2-2 and V is TRBV9; no clear D gene. Germline V CDR1 and CDR2: SGDLS, YYNGEE. This CDR3 has 13 amino acids. Trimming pared 1 base from V and 6 bases from J, leaving 7 bases between. This CDR3 reads CASSVTSSGELFF. In DNA, the CDR3 is TGTGCCAGCAGCGTAACGTCGTCCGGGGAGCTGTTTTTT.

The rearrangement uses TRBV28 and TRBJ1-4; perhaps TRBD1 as D (5 bases). The CDR3 contains 16 residues. Germline assignment: CDR1 MDHEN and CDR2 SYDVKM. Trimming removed 5 bases at V and 2 bases at J, with 15 bases between. CDR3 amino acids: CASSLNQGRTNEKLFF. In nucleotides, the CDR3 is TGTGCCAGCAGTCTCAACCAGGGTCGTACTAATGAAAAACTGTTTTTT.

This chain uses TRBV7-3 with TRBJ2-1, with 11 bases identical to TRBD1. From germline, CDR1 is SGHTA and CDR2 FQGTGA. The CDR3 has 15 residues. J lost 2 bases, V lost 4 bases, and 1 base had no gene match. The CDR3: CASSSGQGAYNEQFF. The CDR3 DNA is TGTGCCAGCAGCTCGGGACAGGGGGCCTACAATGAGCAGTTCTTC.

This clone was counted between two and nine times. The V and J genes are TRBV12-2 and TRBJ2-1; the table's D call of TRBD2 was not tested on the DNA. TRBV12-2 is classified as a pseudogene. CDR3 size: 14 residues. Here the CDR3 reads CASRAGSSYNEQFF. The CDR3 DNA reads TGTGCCAGTCGCGCTGGGAGCTCCTACAATGAGCAGTTCTTC.

V usage is TRBV5-4 and J usage is TRBJ2-7; perhaps D is TRBD1 or TRBD2 (5 bases each). The CDR3 is 12 amino acids. CDR1 and CDR2 from the germline V gene are SGHNT and YYREEE (reference sequence). V lost 0 bases and J 4 bases, leaving 5 bases between the germline ends. CDR3 bases: TGTGCCAGCAGCTTGGGGGGGTACGAGCAGTACTTC. Its translation is CASSLGGYEQYF.

The V call is TRBV2, the J call TRBJ1-1; D is perhaps TRBD1 (5 bases). V was shortened by 2 bases and J by 0 bases, with 10 bases between the two germline ends. The CDR3 spans 15 residues. Germline V gene data show CDR1 as SNHLY and CDR2 as FYNNEI. The DNA for the CDR3 is TGTGCCAGCAGTGAAATCGACAGCCTGAACACTGAAGCTTTCTTT. Amino acids: CASSEIDSLNTEAFF.

The chain uses TRBV19 and TRBJ2-1, with unresolved D. The germline CDR1 and CDR2 sequences are LNHDA and SQIVND (reference sequence). The CDR3 contains 13 residues. V lost 6 bases and J 15 bases, leaving 21 bases between the germline ends. The CDR3 region has the DNA TGTGCCAGTAGCCTTTCCTCGGCCCAAGGAATGTTCTTC. Translation gives CASSLSSAQGMFF.

The chain recombines TRBV4-2 with TRBJ1-1; the D gene is possibly TRBD1 (6 bases). V gave up 5 bases and J gave up 6 bases, with 10 bases separating them. The CDR3 length is 12 residues. Germline V gene sequence: CDR1 LGHNA, CDR2 YNFKEQ. The CDR3 region has the DNA TGTGCCAGCAGCAGGGGGGGATCTGAAGCTTTCTTT. Encoded protein: CASSRGGSEAFF.

This clone was found many times. V is TRBV30 and J is TRBJ1-2, with 10 nucleotides matching TRBD1. V was clipped by 2 bases and J by 7 bases; unmatched bases: 7. Germline V lookup: CDR1 GTSNPN, CDR2 SVGIG (reference sequence). CDR3 size: 14 residues. CDR3 in amino acids: CAWSIGGTGVGYTF. The CDR3 DNA reads as TGTGCCTGGAGTATCGGGGGGACAGGGGTTGGCTACACCTTC.

The rearrangement uses TRBV4-3 and TRBJ2-3; 9 bases are a match to TRBD2. V lost 1 base, J lost 1 base, and 3 bases stayed unmatched. CDR3 length: 16 residues. The V gene's germline CDR1 is LGHNA and CDR2 YSLEER. CDR3 nucleotide sequence: TGCGCCAGCAGCCAAGGTGTAGCGGGGGGCACAGATACGCAGTATTTT. The encoded protein is CASSQGVAGGTDTQYF.

The rearrangement links TRBV7-9 to TRBJ2-7; D uncertain. This CDR3 comprises 15 residues. V lost 4 bases and J lost 3, with 16 bases in between. Germline V gene sequence: CDR1 SEHNR, CDR2 FQNEAQ (reference sequence). CDR3 DNA sequence: TGTGCCAGCAGCTCCGATTTTTCCAGTTACTACGAGCAGTACTTC. This translates into CASSSDFSSYYEQYF.

The chain joins TRBV10-2 to TRBJ1-1; D remains unclear. CDR1 WSHSY and CDR2 SAAADI come from the germline V gene. CDR3 length equals 14 residues. V lost 6 bases, J lost 5 bases, and 16 bases lay in between. The CDR3 DNA reads as TGCGCCAGCAGCGGCCGGTGGGAGCGGACTGAAGCTTTCTTT. Translated, it gives CASSGRWERTEAFF.

The chain couples TRBV4-3 to TRBJ2-1; D is uncertain. From germline, CDR1 is LGHNA and CDR2 YSLEER. The V gene lost 3 bases and the J gene lost 2 bases, with 11 bases spanning the gap. The CDR3 runs 15 residues. For the CDR3, the DNA is TGCGCCAGCAGCCAGGGTCCGGTAACCTACAATGAGCAGTTCTTC. This sequence encodes CASSQGPVTYNEQFF.

This clone has just a few counts. CDR3: CASSYLRDRVEPQHF. CDR3 in DNA: TGTGCCAGCAGTTATCTCCGGGACAGGGTAGAGCCCCAGCATTTT. The chain uses TRBV28 and TRBJ1-5, with TRBD1 identical over 9 bases. CDR1 MDHEN and CDR2 SYDVKM come from the germline V gene. The CDR3 contains 15 residues. After removal of 4 bases from V and 8 bases from J, the junction contained 9 bases not matched to a gene. The variable domain in full, with the rest retrieved from reference TRBV28 and TRBJ1-5, is DVKVTQSSRYLVKRTGEKVFLECVQDMDHENMFWYRQDPGLGLRLIYFSYDVKMKEKGDIPEGYSVSREKKERFSLILESASTNQTSMYLCASSYLRDRVEPQHFGDGTRLSIL.

The V gene is TRBV7-8, the J gene TRBJ2-1, with D possibly TRBD2 on 6 matching bases. V lost 5 bases and J lost 0, with 8 bases in between. The germline CDR1 and CDR2 sequences are SGHVS and FQNEAQ. The CDR3 runs to 14 residues. CDR3 protein: CASSGRPSYNEQFF. The CDR3 DNA is TGTGCCAGCAGCGGGAGGCCCTCCTACAATGAGCAGTTCTTC.

This clone was detected a few times. This chain uses TRBV6-5 with TRBJ2-1; unclear D gene. V lost 2 bases to trimming and J lost 8 bases, with 7 bases between them. This CDR3 comprises 12 residues. Germline V gene sequence: CDR1 MNHEY, CDR2 SVGAGI. The CDR3 DNA reads as TGTGCCAGCAGTTACCTCGGAGATGAGCAGTTCTTC. Translating gives CASSYLGDEQFF.